These 10 T cell receptor beta chains originate from one sample sequenced in a study of cytomegalovirus exposure and HLA in healthy donors. PCR involved 60 Vbeta and 13 Jbeta primers. Sequenced by immunoSEQ multiplex PCR; TCRdb stores in-frame clones only, minus some. Found here are about 130,000 clones, 70% to 85% of them singletons; the top ten hold 3.5% to 4.5%. The source material was PBMCs. The receptors were gathered from a man in his forties or fifties in good health and CMV-seropositive.

The rearrangement uses TRBV11-3 and TRBJ2-7; the D gene is possibly TRBD1 (6 bases). CDR1 SGHNT and CDR2 YENEEA come from the germline V gene. There are 13 residues in the CDR3. Deletions cut 5 bases from V and 3 bases from J, with 11 bases between. For the CDR3, the DNA is TGTGCCAGCAGCAAGGGGGAGAGCTACGAGCAGTACTTC. Its protein is CASSKGESYEQYF.

The V and J genes are TRBV29-1 and TRBJ2-3; 7 nucleotides match TRBD2. Trimming took 4 bases from V and 8 from J; bases not matched to a gene: 9. The CDR3 runs to 13 residues. The germline V gene encodes CDR1 SQVTM and CDR2 ANQGSEA. CDR3 protein: CSVVDWGEGTQYF. The DNA for the CDR3 is TGCAGCGTTGTGGATTGGGGGGAGGGTACGCAGTATTTT.

The chain recombines TRBV5-1 with TRBJ2-7; TRBD2 is a possible D gene (6 bases). The CDR3 consists of 12 residues. Per the germline V gene, CDR1 is SGHRS and CDR2 is YFSETQ. Between the trimmed V and J ends, which lost 5 bases and 5 bases, there was a span of 11 bases. Written as DNA, the CDR3 is TGCGCCAGCAGGGAGGGTACAAACGAGCAGTACTTC. Its translation is CASREGTNEQYF.

As concerns this clone: The same CDR3 can be traced to other DNA sequences in this sample. The J gene is TRBJ2-3, the V gene TRBV5-1; 8 bases map to TRBD2. Germline CDR1 is SGHRS and CDR2 is YFSETQ. The junction had 0 bases not matched to a gene; V was cut back by 0 bases and J by 0 bases. This CDR3 region has 15 residues. The CDR3 protein is CASSLGGGSTDTQYF. The CDR3 DNA is TGCGCCAGCAGCTTGGGCGGGGGGAGCACAGATACGCAGTATTTT.

This clone was found a few times. CDR3 in DNA: TGTGCCAGCAGGATAGGCGGGGGTCCCTACAATGAGCAGTTCTTC. Translating gives CASRIGGGPYNEQFF. The chain recombines TRBV27 with TRBJ2-1; TRBD2 aligns across 7 bases. The CDR3 covers 15 residues. Germline assignment: CDR1 MNHEY and CDR2 SMNVEV (reference sequence). The J segment lost 2 bases and the V segment lost 6 bases, leaving 7 bases of the junction unmatched.

This sequence joins TRBV11-1 and TRBJ2-1; a possible D gene is TRBD2 (6 bases). Trimming pared 5 bases from V and 3 bases from J, leaving 11 bases between. CDR3 length equals 14 residues. Germline V gene data show CDR1 as SGHAT and CDR2 as FQDESV (reference sequence). The chain's CDR3 is CASSPASVYNEQFF. In nucleotides, the CDR3 is TGTGCCAGCAGCCCCGCTAGCGTCTACAATGAGCAGTTCTTC.

The chain joins TRBV4-1 to TRBJ1-2, with D hard to call. The CDR3 has 16 amino acids. Germline loops: CDR1 MGHRA, CDR2 YSYEKL. With 2 bases removed from V and 4 bases from J, the gap between germline ends came to 17 bases. The CDR3 reads CASSQPARASGYGYTF. The CDR3 nucleotides read TGCGCCAGCAGCCAACCCGCGAGGGCTTCAGGCTATGGCTACACCTTC.

This clone was detected a few times. The chain has TRBV9 and TRBJ2-3; a possible D gene is TRBD2 (6 bases). The V end was cut by 0 bases, the J end by 1 base, with 9 bases between. CDR1 and CDR2 (germline): SGDLS, YYNGEE. This CDR3 has 15 amino acids. This chain's CDR3 is CASSVAGLGTDTQYF. CDR3 sequence (DNA): TGTGCCAGCAGCGTAGCGGGACTTGGCACAGATACGCAGTATTTT.

This clone came up a few times. V and J are TRBV7-2 and TRBJ2-7; the match to TRBD1 covers 8 bases. The CDR3 runs to 15 residues. In germline, CDR1 is SGHTA, CDR2 FQGNSA. With 5 bases clipped from V and 3 bases from J, the junction kept 9 bases outside the gene matches. The CDR3 loop is CASSVQGAKGYEQYF. The CDR3 coding sequence is TGTGCCAGCAGCGTTCAGGGGGCCAAAGGCTACGAGCAGTACTTC.

J is TRBJ2-2 and V is TRBV7-6, with D tentatively TRBD2 (7 bases). The germline V and J ends were trimmed by 5 bases and 7 bases, with 17 bases remaining between them. The V gene's germline CDR1 is SGHVS and CDR2 FNYEAQ. This CDR3 contains 15 residues. The CDR3 nucleotides read TGTGCCAGCAGCCCTGGGGGGGGGCATGACGGGGAGCTGTTTTTT. Protein product: CASSPGGGHDGELFF.